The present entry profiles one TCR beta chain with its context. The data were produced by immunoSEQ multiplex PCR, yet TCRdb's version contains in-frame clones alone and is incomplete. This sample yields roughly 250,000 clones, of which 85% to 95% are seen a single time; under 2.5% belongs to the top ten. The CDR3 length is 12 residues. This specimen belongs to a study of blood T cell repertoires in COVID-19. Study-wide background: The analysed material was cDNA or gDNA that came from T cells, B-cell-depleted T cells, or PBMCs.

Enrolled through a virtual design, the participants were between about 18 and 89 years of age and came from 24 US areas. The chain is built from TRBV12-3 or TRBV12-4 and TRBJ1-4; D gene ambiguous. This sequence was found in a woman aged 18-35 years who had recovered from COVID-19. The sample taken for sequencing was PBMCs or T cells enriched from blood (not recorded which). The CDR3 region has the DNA TGTGCTACCCACTCTTTGGATGAAAAACTGTTTTTT. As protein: CATHSLDEKLFF.